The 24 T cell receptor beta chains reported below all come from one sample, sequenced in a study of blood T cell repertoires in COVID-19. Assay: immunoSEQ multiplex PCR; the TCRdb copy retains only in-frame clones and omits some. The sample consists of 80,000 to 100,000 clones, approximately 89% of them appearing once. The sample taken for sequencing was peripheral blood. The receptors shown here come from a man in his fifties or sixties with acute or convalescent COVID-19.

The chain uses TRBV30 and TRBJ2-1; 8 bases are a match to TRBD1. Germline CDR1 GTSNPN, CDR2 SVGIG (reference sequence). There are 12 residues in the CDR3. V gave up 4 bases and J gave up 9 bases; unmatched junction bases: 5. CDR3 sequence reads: CAWNGQGAEQFF. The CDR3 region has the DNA TGTGCCTGGAATGGACAGGGAGCTGAGCAGTTCTTC. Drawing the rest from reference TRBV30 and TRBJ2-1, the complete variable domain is SQTIHQWPATLVQPVGSPLSLECTVEGTSNPNLYWYRQAAGRGLQLLFYSVGIGQISSEVPQNLSASRPQDRQFILSSKKLLLSDSGFYLCAWNGQGAEQFFGPGTRLTVL.

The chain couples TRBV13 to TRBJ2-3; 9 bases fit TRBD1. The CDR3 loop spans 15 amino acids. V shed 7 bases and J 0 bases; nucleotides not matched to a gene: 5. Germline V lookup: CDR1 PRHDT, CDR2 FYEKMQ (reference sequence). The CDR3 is CASNSQGASTDTQYF. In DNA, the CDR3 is TGTGCCAGCAACTCACAGGGGGCGAGCACAGATACGCAGTATTTT.

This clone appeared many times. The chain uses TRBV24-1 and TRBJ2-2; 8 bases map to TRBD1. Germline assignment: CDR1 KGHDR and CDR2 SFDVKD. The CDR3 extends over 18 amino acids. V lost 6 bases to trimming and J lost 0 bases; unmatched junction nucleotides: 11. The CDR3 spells CATSLGQGGFANTGELFF. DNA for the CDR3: TGTGCCACCAGTCTCGGACAGGGCGGTTTTGCGAACACCGGGGAGCTGTTTTTT.

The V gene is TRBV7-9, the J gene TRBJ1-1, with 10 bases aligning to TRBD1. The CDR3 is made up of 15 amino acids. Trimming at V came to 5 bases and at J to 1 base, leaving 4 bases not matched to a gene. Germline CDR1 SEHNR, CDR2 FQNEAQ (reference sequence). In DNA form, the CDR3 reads TGTGCCAGCAGCCCCCGGGACAGGGGGAACACTGAAGCTTTCTTT. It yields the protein CASSPRDRGNTEAFF.

CDR3 DNA: TGTGCCAGCAGCTCACCTGACAGGGGGCGCGAGTCCTATGGCTACACCTTC. This sequence encodes CASSSPDRGRESYGYTF. The V call is TRBV7-9, the J call TRBJ1-2, with TRBD1 identical over 10 bases. V dropped 4 bases and J dropped 4; count of bases not matched to a gene: 12. The CDR3 totals 17 residues. CDR1 is SEHNR, CDR2 FQNEAQ, per germline (reference sequence).

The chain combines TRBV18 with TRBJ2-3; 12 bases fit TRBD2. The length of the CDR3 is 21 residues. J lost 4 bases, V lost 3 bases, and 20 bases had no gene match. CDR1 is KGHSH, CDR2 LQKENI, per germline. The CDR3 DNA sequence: TGTGCCAGCTCACCGCAGACTACTAGCGGGAGGACCCTAACCTCCCCAGATACGCAGTATTTT. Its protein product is CASSPQTTSGRTLTSPDTQYF.

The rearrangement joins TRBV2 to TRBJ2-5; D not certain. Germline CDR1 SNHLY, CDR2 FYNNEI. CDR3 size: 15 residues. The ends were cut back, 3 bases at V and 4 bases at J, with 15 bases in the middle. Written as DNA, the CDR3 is TGTGCCAGCAGTGAGCCAGAGACTCCCCGAGAGACCCAGTACTTC. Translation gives CASSEPETPRETQYF.

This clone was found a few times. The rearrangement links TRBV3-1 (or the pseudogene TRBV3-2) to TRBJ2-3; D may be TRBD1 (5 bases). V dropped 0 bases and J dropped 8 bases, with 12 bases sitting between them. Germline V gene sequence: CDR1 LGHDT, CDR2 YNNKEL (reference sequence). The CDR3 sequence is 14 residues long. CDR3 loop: CASSQDMAGFTQYF. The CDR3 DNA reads TGTGCCAGCAGCCAAGATATGGCAGGGTTTACGCAGTATTTT.

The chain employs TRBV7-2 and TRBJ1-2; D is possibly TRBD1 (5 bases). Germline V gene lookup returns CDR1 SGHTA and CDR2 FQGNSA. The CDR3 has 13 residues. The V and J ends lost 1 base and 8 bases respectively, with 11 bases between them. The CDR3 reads CASSLEAGPGYTF. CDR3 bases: TGTGCCAGCAGCTTAGAGGCAGGGCCGGGCTACACCTTC.

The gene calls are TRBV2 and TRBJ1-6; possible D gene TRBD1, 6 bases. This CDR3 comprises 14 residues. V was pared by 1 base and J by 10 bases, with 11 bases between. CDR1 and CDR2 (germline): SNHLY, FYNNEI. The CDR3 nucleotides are TGTGCCAGCAGTGAAGGGTGGGACACATCACCCCTCCACTTT. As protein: CASSEGWDTSPLHF.

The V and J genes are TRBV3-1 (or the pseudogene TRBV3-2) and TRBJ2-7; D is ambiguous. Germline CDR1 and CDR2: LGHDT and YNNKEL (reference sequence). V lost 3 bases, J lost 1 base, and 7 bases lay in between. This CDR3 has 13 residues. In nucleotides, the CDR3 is TGTGCCAGCAGCCAGTCGGGTTCCTACGAGCAGTACTTC. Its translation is CASSQSGSYEQYF.

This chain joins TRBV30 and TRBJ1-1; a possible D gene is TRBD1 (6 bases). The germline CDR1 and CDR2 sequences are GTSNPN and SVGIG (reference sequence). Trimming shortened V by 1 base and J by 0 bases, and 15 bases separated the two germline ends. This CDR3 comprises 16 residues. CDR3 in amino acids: CAWSAPSGQMNTEAFF. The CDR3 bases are TGTGCCTGGAGTGCCCCTTCCGGACAGATGAACACTGAAGCTTTCTTT. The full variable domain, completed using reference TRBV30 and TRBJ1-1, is SQTIHQWPATLVQPVGSPLSLECTVEGTSNPNLYWYRQAAGRGLQLLFYSVGIGQISSEVPQNLSASRPQDRQFILSSKKLLLSDSGFYLCAWSAPSGQMNTEAFFGQGTRLTVV.

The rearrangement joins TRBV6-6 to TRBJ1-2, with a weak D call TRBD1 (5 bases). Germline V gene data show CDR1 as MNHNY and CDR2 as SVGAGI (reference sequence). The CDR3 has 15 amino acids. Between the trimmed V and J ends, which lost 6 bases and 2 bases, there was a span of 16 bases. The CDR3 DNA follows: TGTGCCAGCAGCCGCTCCGGGACTGTAAACTATGGCTACACCTTC. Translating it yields CASSRSGTVNYGYTF.

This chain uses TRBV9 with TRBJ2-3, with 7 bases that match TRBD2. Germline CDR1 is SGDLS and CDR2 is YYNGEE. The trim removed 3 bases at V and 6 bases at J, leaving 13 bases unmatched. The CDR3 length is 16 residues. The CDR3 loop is CASSADPGLRDDTQYF. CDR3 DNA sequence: TGTGCCAGCAGCGCGGACCCGGGACTAAGGGATGATACGCAGTATTTT.

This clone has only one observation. CDR3 coding DNA: TGTGCCAGCAGTTACGGACAGGATTCCTACGAGCAGTACTTC. Translation: CASSYGQDSYEQYF. The chain links TRBV6-6 to TRBJ2-7; 7 bases map to TRBD1. The trim removed 2 bases at V and 1 base at J, leaving 2 bases unmatched. Germline V CDR1 and CDR2: MNHNY, SVGAGI (reference sequence). This CDR3 is built from 14 residues.

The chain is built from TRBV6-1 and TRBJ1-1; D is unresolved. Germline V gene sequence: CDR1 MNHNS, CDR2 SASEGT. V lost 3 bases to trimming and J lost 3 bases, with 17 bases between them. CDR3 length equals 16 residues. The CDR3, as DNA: TGTGCCAGCAGTGACCGGGCGGGGATCGCGTACACTGAAGCTTTCTTT. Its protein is CASSDRAGIAYTEAFF.

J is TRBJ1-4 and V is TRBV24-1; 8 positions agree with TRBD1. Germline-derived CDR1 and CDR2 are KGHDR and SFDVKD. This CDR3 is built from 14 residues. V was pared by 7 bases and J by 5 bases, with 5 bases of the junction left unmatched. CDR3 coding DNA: TGTGCCACCAGCCCAGGGGGCAGGAATGAAAAACTGTTTTTT. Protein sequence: CATSPGGRNEKLFF.

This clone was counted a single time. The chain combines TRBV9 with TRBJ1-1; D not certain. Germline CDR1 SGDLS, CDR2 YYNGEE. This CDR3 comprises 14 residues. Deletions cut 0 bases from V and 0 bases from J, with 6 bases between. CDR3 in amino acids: CASSVGQLNTEAFF. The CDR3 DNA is TGTGCCAGCAGCGTAGGGCAACTGAACACTGAAGCTTTCTTT.

CDR3: CASSSGLARETQYF. CDR3 DNA: TGTGCCAGCAGCTCGGGACTAGCCAGGGAGACCCAGTACTTC. V usage is TRBV7-2 and J usage is TRBJ2-5, with 9 bases lining up with TRBD2. This CDR3 is 14 amino acids long. The V gene end was trimmed by 4 bases and the J gene end by 5 bases; junction bases not matched to a gene: 5. The germline gives CDR1 SGHTA, CDR2 FQGNSA.

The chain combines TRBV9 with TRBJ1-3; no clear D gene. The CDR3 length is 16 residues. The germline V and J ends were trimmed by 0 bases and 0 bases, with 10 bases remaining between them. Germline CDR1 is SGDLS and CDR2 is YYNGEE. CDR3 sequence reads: CASSVVGTASGNTIYF. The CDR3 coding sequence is TGTGCCAGCAGCGTAGTTGGAACAGCCTCTGGAAACACCATATATTTT. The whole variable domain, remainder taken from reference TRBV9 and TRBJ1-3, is DSGVTQTPKHLITATGQRVTLRCSPRSGDLSVYWYQQSLDQGLQFLIQYYNGEERAKGNILERFSAQQFPDLHSELNLSSLELGDSALYFCASSVVGTASGNTIYFGEGSWLTVV.

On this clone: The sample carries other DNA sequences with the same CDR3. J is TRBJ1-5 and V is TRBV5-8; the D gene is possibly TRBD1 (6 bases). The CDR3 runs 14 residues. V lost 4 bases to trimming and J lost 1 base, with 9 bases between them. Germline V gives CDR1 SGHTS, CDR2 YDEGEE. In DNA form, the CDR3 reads TGTGCCAGCAGCCCTGACAGGAGCAATCAGCCCCAGCATTTT. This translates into CASSPDRSNQPQHF. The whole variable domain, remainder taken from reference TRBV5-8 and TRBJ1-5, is EAGVTQSPTHLIKTRGQQATLRCSPISGHTSVYWYQQALGLGLQFLLWYDEGEERNRGNFPPRFSGRQFPNYSSELNVNALELEDSALYLCASSPDRSNQPQHFGDGTRLSIL.

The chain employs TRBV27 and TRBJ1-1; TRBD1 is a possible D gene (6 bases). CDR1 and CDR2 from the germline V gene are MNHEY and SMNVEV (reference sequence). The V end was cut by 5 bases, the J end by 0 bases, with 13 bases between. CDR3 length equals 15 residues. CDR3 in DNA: TGTGCCAGCAGTCCCCCCAGGGGAATGAACACTGAAGCTTTCTTT. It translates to CASSPPRGMNTEAFF.

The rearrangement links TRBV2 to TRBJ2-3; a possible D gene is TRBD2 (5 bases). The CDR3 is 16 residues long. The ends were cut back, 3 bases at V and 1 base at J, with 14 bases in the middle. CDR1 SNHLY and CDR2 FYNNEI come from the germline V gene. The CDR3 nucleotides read TGTGCCAGCAGTGACGTGAGGGTGGTGGGCACAGATACGCAGTATTTT. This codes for CASSDVRVVGTDTQYF. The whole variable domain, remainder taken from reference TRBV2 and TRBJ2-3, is EPEVTQTPSHQVTQMGQEVILRCVPISNHLYFYWYRQILGQKVEFLVSFYNNEISEKSEIFDDQFSVERPDGSNFTLKIRSTKLEDSAMYFCASSDVRVVGTDTQYFGPGTRLTVL.

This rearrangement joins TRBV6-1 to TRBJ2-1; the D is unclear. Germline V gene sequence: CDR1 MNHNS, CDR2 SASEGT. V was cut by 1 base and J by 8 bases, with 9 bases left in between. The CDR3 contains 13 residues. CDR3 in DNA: TGTGCCAGCAGTGAAGTCGGTCAGGATGAGCAGTTCTTC. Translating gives CASSEVGQDEQFF.